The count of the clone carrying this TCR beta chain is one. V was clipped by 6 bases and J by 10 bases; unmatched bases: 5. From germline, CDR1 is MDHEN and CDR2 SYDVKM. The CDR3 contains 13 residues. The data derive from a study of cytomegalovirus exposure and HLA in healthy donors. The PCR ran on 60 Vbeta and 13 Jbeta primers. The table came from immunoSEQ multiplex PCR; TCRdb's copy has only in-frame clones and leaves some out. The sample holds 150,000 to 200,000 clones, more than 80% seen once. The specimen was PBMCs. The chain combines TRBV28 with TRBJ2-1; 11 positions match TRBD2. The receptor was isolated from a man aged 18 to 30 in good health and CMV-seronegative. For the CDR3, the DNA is TGTGCCAGCAGAGGGACTAGCGGAAGAGAGCAGTTCTTC. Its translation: CASRGTSGREQFF.